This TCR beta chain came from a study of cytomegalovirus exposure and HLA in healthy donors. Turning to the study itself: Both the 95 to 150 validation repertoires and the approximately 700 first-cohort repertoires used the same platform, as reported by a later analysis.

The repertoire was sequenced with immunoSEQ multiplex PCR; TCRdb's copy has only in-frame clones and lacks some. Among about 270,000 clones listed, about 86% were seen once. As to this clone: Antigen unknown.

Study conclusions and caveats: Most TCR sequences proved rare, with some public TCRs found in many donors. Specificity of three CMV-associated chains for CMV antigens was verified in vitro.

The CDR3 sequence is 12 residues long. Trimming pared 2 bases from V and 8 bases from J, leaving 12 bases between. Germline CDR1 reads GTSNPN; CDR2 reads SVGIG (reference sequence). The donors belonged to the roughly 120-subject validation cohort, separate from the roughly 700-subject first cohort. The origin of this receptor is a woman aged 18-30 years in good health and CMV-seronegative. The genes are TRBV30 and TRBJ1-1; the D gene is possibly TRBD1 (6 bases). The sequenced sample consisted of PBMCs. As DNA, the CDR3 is TGTGCCTGGAGTACAGTACAGGGAGAAGCTTTCTTT. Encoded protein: CAWSTVQGEAFF.